This T cell receptor beta chain appears in the sequencing data of a study of long-term antiretroviral therapy in people with HIV. As regards this clone: Its antigen is currently unknown.

Germline CDR1 reads ENHRY; CDR2 reads SYGVKD. The germline V and J ends were trimmed by 8 bases and 9 bases, with 19 bases remaining between them. This CDR3 comprises 13 residues. Notes on the study in general: Blood specimens, gathered between the mid-2000s and the late 2010s, were possibly obtained under older ART regimens. On ART adherence, viral resistance or therapy changes, no data were available. Compared with controls, HIV repertoires showed narrower CDR3 length ranges. Post-treatment diversity went higher with ART but stayed below transplant donor controls.

They ran version v3.0 of the immunoSEQ assay at survey level. Generated by immunoSEQ multiplex PCR, the TCRdb table keeps only in-frame clones and is missing some. This table holds 24,000 or so clones, more than 75% found once. This TCR came from a middle-aged woman with HIV. The chain recombines TRBV10-3 with TRBJ1-1; TRBD1 might be the D (5 bases). Material: unsorted PBMCs, obtained 0.5 years after starting antiretroviral therapy. CDR3 DNA: TGTGCCATCCGGGAGGGGCAGGAGGATAAAGCTTTCTTT. Translation gives CAIREGQEDKAFF.